Presented here are 26 T cell receptor beta chains from one specimen sequenced in a study of blood T cell repertoires in COVID-19. Here immunoSEQ multiplex PCR was the method, and the copy in TCRdb shows in-frame clones only, minus some. The table includes approximately 4,100 clones, roughly nine tenths detected once. Sequencing was performed on peripheral blood. The receptors were gathered from a man aged 45 to 65 with active COVID-19.

On this clone itself: The junction does not match germline at one end; this may be a read error. The chain combines TRBV15 with TRBJ1-5; D is possibly TRBD1 (5 bases). The CDR3 extends over 14 amino acids. Looked up from germline, CDR1 is LNHNV and CDR2 is YYDKDF (reference sequence). As DNA, the CDR3 is TGTGCCACCTCCCAAGGAGGGACGAATCGGCCCCAGCATTTT. Its translation is CATSQGGTNRPQHF. The variable domain in full, completed from reference TRBV15 and TRBJ1-5, reads DAMVIQNPRYQVTQFGKPVTLSCSQTLNHNVMYWYQQKSSQAPKLLFHYYDKDFNNEADTPDNFQSRRPNTSFCFLDIRSPGLGDTAMYLCATSQGGTNRPQHFGDGTRLSIL.

The J gene is TRBJ2-3, the V gene TRBV23-1, with D maybe TRBD2 (7 bases). TRBV23-1 is an ORF, with its function uncertain. V was clipped by 3 bases and J by 0 bases, with 19 bases between them. The CDR3 runs to 18 residues. The chain's CDR3 is CASSHWREGTHSTDTQYF. The CDR3 DNA reads TGCGCCAGCAGTCACTGGAGGGAGGGGACACACAGCACAGATACGCAGTATTTT.

The gene calls are TRBV7-9 and TRBJ1-3, with D unresolved. The CDR3 is 10 residues long. Germline V gene sequence: CDR1 SEHNR, CDR2 FQNEAQ (reference sequence). V lost 10 bases, J lost 2 bases, and 3 bases lay in between. The CDR3 DNA is TGTGCCACCACTGGAAACACCATATATTTT. Encoded protein: CATTGNTIYF.

This chain's CDR3 is CASNLAGVAGELFF. DNA of the CDR3: TGTGCCAGCAACCTAGCGGGAGTAGCCGGGGAGCTGTTTTTT. This rearrangement joins TRBV28 to TRBJ2-2; 10 bases fit TRBD2. Germline CDR1 reads MDHEN; CDR2 reads SYDVKM. The CDR3 extends over 14 amino acids. Unmatched junction bases numbered 5, after V lost 7 bases and J lost 6 bases.

The rearrangement links TRBV7-9 to TRBJ2-5, with 9 bases identical to TRBD1. After removal of 5 bases from V and 4 bases from J, the junction contained 11 bases not matched to a gene. In germline, CDR1 is SEHNR, CDR2 FQNEAQ (reference sequence). This CDR3 spans 16 amino acids. The CDR3 nucleotides are TGTGCCAGCAGCCAAAAGACAGGGGGAAGGGGAGAGACCCAGTACTTC. It encodes CASSQKTGGRGETQYF.

The J gene is TRBJ2-2, the V gene TRBV7-9; tentative D call: TRBD1 (6 bases). Looked up from germline, CDR1 is SEHNR and CDR2 is FQNEAQ (reference sequence). This CDR3 contains 15 residues. With 3 bases removed from V and 6 bases from J, the gap between germline ends came to 14 bases. CDR3 in DNA: TGTGCCAGCAGCTTCGGTGGACAGACCCCCGGGGAGCTGTTTTTT. Amino acids: CASSFGGQTPGELFF.

The table lists this clone with a few counts. The chain couples TRBV3-1 (or the pseudogene TRBV3-2) to TRBJ2-7; possible D gene TRBD1, 5 bases. This CDR3 has 18 residues. The germline V gene has CDR1 LGHDT and CDR2 YNNKEL (reference sequence). Trimming cost V 0 bases and J 3 bases, with 21 bases left between them. The CDR3 DNA follows: TGTGCCAGCAGCCAAGAGGGCGCAGGGATCAATGGAAGCTACGAGCAGTACTTC. As protein: CASSQEGAGINGSYEQYF.

The J gene is TRBJ1-1, the V gene TRBV30, with D unresolved. The V end was cut by 3 bases, the J end by 0 bases, with 14 bases between. Per germline, CDR1 GTSNPN and CDR2 SVGIG (reference sequence). The length of the CDR3 is 15 residues. The CDR3 DNA reads TGTGCCTGGAGACCCTCGAGGGTCATGAACACTGAAGCTTTCTTT. It yields the protein CAWRPSRVMNTEAFF.

This clone was seen once. The chain combines TRBV7-8 with TRBJ1-1, with D possibly matching TRBD1 (5 bases). V gave up 5 bases and J gave up 1 base, with 8 bases separating them. Germline CDR1 reads SGHVS; CDR2 reads FQNEAQ. This CDR3 has 13 residues. The CDR3, as DNA: TGTGCCAGCAGCACAGGACGGAACACTGAAGCTTTCTTT. The encoded protein is CASSTGRNTEAFF.

The V gene is TRBV5-1, the J gene TRBJ2-7, with D unresolved. Deletions cut 0 bases from V and 3 bases from J, with 10 bases between. The CDR3 length is 14 residues. From germline, CDR1 is SGHRS and CDR2 YFSETQ. In nucleotides, the CDR3 is TGCGCCAGCAGCTTGGCGGGTCCGCTCTACGAGCAGTACTTC. Translated: CASSLAGPLYEQYF.

The rearrangement joins TRBV23-1 to TRBJ2-1; weak D call: TRBD2 (6 bases). TRBV23-1 is identified as an open reading frame with a role that is uncertain. The V end lost 5 bases, the J end lost 0 bases, and 26 bases lay between the germline ends. This CDR3 is built from 20 residues. CDR3 nucleotide sequence: TGCGCCAGCAGTTACAGCAAGACTAGTGGGTCTACAAGCTCCTACAATGAGCAGTTCTTC. Protein product: CASSYSKTSGSTSSYNEQFF.

The chain employs TRBV6-2 or TRBV6-3 and TRBJ2-5; perhaps TRBD2 as D (6 bases). The CDR3 contains 15 residues. Trimming removed 6 bases at V and 5 bases at J, with 19 bases between. Per the germline V gene, CDR1 is MNHEY and CDR2 is SVGEGT. The CDR3 loop reads CASSSYEGRYETQYF. CDR3 nucleotide sequence: TGTGCCAGCAGCTCCTATGAGGGGAGGTACGAGACCCAGTACTTC.

J is TRBJ2-3 and V is TRBV7-3; TRBD1 matches 8 bases. With V trimmed by 2 bases and J by 3 bases, 4 bases remained unmatched. This CDR3 spans 15 amino acids. Looked up from germline, CDR1 is SGHTA and CDR2 is FQGTGA. This CDR3 reads CASSLAGGATDTQYF. The CDR3 DNA follows: TGTGCCAGCAGCTTAGCAGGGGGCGCAACAGATACGCAGTATTTT.

This clone was seen a few times. The chain couples TRBV10-3 to TRBJ2-7; 11 positions match TRBD2. Germline CDR1 and CDR2: ENHRY and SYGVKD. The CDR3 covers 16 residues. V lost 0 bases, J lost 1 base, and 2 bases stayed unmatched. For the CDR3, the DNA is TGTGCCATCAGTGAGTCTAGCGGGAGGGAATCCTACGAGCAGTACTTC. It specifies CAISESSGRESYEQYF.

The sample holds one count of this clone. The chain joins TRBV28 to TRBJ2-1; D is perhaps TRBD2 (6 bases). Trimming shortened V by 7 bases and J by 6 bases, and 19 bases separated the two germline ends. CDR1 and CDR2 from the germline V gene are MDHEN and SYDVKM. CDR3 length: 15 amino acids. In DNA, the CDR3 is TGTGCCAGCACCGGCTATGGACTAATCGGCAATGAGCAGTTCTTC. Protein: CASTGYGLIGNEQFF.

This chain links TRBV19 with TRBJ2-1; 7 bases are a match to TRBD2. With V trimmed by 6 bases and J by 9 bases, 11 bases remained unmatched. The CDR3 has 14 amino acids. Germline loops: CDR1 LNHDA, CDR2 SQIVND (reference sequence). For the CDR3, the DNA is TGTGCCAGTAGGGTTAGGGAGGGCCTGGGTGAGCAGTTCTTC. Its translation is CASRVREGLGEQFF. Full variable domain (outside the CDR3, taken from reference TRBV19 and TRBJ2-1): DGGITQSPKYLFRKEGQNVTLSCEQNLNHDAMYWYRQDPGQGLRLIYYSQIVNDFQKGDIAEGYSVSREKKESFPLTVTSAQKNPTAFYLCASRVREGLGEQFFGPGTRLTVL.

The rearrangement links TRBV19 to TRBJ1-1; D is unresolved. V lost 6 bases and J lost 0, with 11 bases in between. The germline V gene has CDR1 LNHDA and CDR2 SQIVND (reference sequence). This CDR3 region has 14 residues. CDR3 bases: TGTGCCAGTAGCCAGTACGATTTGAACACTGAAGCTTTCTTT. It translates to CASSQYDLNTEAFF.

The chain recombines TRBV9 with TRBJ2-3, with 10 bases matching TRBD1. Trimming cost V 4 bases and J 1 base; bases outside gene matches: 12. The CDR3 is made up of 18 amino acids. CDR1 is SGDLS and CDR2 is YYNGEE in the germline V gene. The CDR3, as DNA: TGTGCCAGCAGCCAAAGTCCGGGACAGGGGTTGGGCACAGATACGCAGTATTTT. Amino acid sequence: CASSQSPGQGLGTDTQYF.

This clone is a singleton in its sample. CDR3 nucleotides: TGTGCCAGCAGCACTTCTAGCGGGAGCTCCATCGAGCAGTACTTC. Its translation is CASSTSSGSSIEQYF. This chain links TRBV9 with TRBJ2-7, with 10 bases that match TRBD2. This CDR3 is 15 amino acids long. Trimming cost V 4 bases and J 6 bases; bases outside gene matches: 10. Germline V CDR1 and CDR2: SGDLS, YYNGEE.

This sequence joins TRBV27 and TRBJ2-1, with D tentatively TRBD1 (5 bases). Germline-derived CDR1 and CDR2 are MNHEY and SMNVEV (reference sequence). The CDR3 is made up of 11 amino acids. Deletions cut 2 bases from V and 14 bases from J, with 10 bases between. In DNA, the CDR3 is TGTGCCAGCAGTTTAGCAGGGTATGAGTTCTTC. It is translated as CASSLAGYEFF.

The V gene is TRBV7-2, the J gene TRBJ2-7; 7 bases align to TRBD2. Losses at the gene ends were 2 bases for V and 4 bases for J; bases not matched to a gene: 5. Germline V gives CDR1 SGHTA, CDR2 FQGNSA. This CDR3 is 14 amino acids long. The CDR3: CASSLSGGGYEQYF. As DNA, the CDR3 is TGTGCCAGCAGCTTATCTGGGGGGGGGTACGAGCAGTACTTC.

The genes are TRBV18 and TRBJ2-7; TRBD2 matches at 15 bases. This CDR3 spans 17 amino acids. Germline V gene data show CDR1 as KGHSH and CDR2 as LQKENI. V lost 2 bases, J lost 3 bases, and 5 bases stayed unmatched. This CDR3 reads CASSPNTGLAGGYEQYF. Here the CDR3 DNA reads TGTGCCAGCTCACCAAACACGGGACTAGCGGGAGGCTACGAGCAGTACTTC.

The rearrangement joins TRBV6-5 to TRBJ2-3; tentatively, D is TRBD2 (6 bases). This CDR3 has 15 residues. Germline CDR1 is MNHEY and CDR2 is SVGAGI. V dropped 6 bases and J dropped 3 bases, with 16 bases sitting between them. Here the CDR3 reads CASSLGLATTDTQYF. CDR3 in DNA: TGTGCCAGCAGCCTGGGCCTAGCGACGACAGATACGCAGTATTTT.

The gene calls are TRBV28 and TRBJ2-7, with TRBD2 identical over 9 bases. This CDR3 is built from 14 residues. V lost 8 bases and J lost 3; bases outside the gene matches: 8. Germline V CDR1 and CDR2: MDHEN, SYDVKM. The CDR3 loop is CASPRSGSYYEQYF. CDR3 nucleotides: TGTGCCAGCCCTCGTAGCGGGAGCTACTACGAGCAGTACTTC.

The genes are TRBV9 and TRBJ2-2; possibly TRBD2 for D (5 bases). Germline V gene data show CDR1 as SGDLS and CDR2 as YYNGEE. The CDR3 spans 14 residues. V was shortened by 2 bases and J by 6 bases, with 11 bases between the two germline ends. The CDR3 nucleotides read TGTGCCAGCAGCGTGGGTCTAGCTTCCGGGGAGCTGTTTTTT. Its protein product is CASSVGLASGELFF.

Here the CDR3 reads CASSYFRSGRAEQYF. The CDR3 coding sequence is TGTGCCAGCAGTTACTTCCGTAGCGGGAGGGCCGAGCAGTACTTC. The chain carries TRBV6-5 and TRBJ2-7; 11 bases are a match to TRBD2. Germline V lookup: CDR1 MNHEY, CDR2 SVGAGI. The CDR3 is 15 amino acids. Trimming took 1 base from V and 6 from J; bases not matched to a gene: 5.